These T cell receptor beta chains were read from a single sample in a study of T cell responses to AZD1222 COVID-19 vaccine. The method was immunoSEQ multiplex PCR; TCRdb's version includes in-frame clones alone and lacks a portion of them. Of around 170,000 clones listed, roughly 91% are singletons. Material: peripheral blood, obtained on day 0 of AZD1222 vaccination. The source is an adult in good health. The CDR3 runs from the conserved cysteine through the conserved F or W. Each record gives: CDR3 DNA, CDR3 protein, clone size, J gene, D gene, V gene. The D gene is left open where the match is weak. Clone size appears in some rows only: once, few, many, or a class for an expanded clone.

CDR3 DNA: TGTGCCAGCAGTTTACTAGGAGATCAGCCCCAGCATTTT
CDR3 protein: CASSLLGDQPQHF
clone size: NA
J gene: TRBJ1-5
D gene: NA
V gene: TRBV28

CDR3 DNA: TGTGCCAGCAGTTTCACCCCCCGGGGGGCTGTTGGAGAGACCCAGTACTTC
CDR3 protein: CASSFTPRGAVGETQYF
clone size: NA
J gene: TRBJ2-5
D gene: NA
V gene: TRBV27

CDR3 DNA: TGTGCCAGCAGTGCCGCCGGGACTAGCTACGAGCAGTACTTC
CDR3 protein: CASSAAGTSYEQYF
clone size: NA
J gene: TRBJ2-7
D gene: TRBD2
V gene: TRBV9

CDR3 DNA: TGTGCCAGCAGTTATAATCCCCAGACTAGCTCCTACGAGCAGTACTTC
CDR3 protein: CASSYNPQTSSYEQYF
clone size: NA
J gene: TRBJ2-7
D gene: NA
V gene: TRBV6-5

CDR3 DNA: TGCGCCAGCAGCTTGCAAACAGGGGGCTCTGAAGCTTTCTTT
CDR3 protein: CASSLQTGGSEAFF
clone size: NA
J gene: TRBJ1-1
D gene: TRBD1
V gene: TRBV5-1

CDR3 DNA: TGTGCCATCAGAACAGGAATGGGGCCCCAGCATTTT
CDR3 protein: CAIRTGMGPQHF
clone size: NA
J gene: TRBJ1-5
D gene: NA
V gene: TRBV10-3

CDR3 DNA: TGTGCCAGCAGCCAGGACGGGGACTTCCCCCAGCATTTT
CDR3 protein: CASSQDGDFPQHF
clone size: NA
J gene: TRBJ1-5
D gene: NA
V gene: TRBV14

CDR3 DNA: TGTGCCAGCAGTGAAGTTTTACAGCTGGGGGGCGGCTACACCTTC
CDR3 protein: CASSEVLQLGGGYTF
clone size: once
J gene: TRBJ1-2
D gene: NA
V gene: TRBV6-1

CDR3 DNA: TGCGCCAGCAGCTTGCGCTCTACCTACGAGCAGTACTTC
CDR3 protein: CASSLRSTYEQYF
clone size: NA
J gene: TRBJ2-7
D gene: NA
V gene: TRBV5-1

CDR3 DNA: TGTGCCAGCTCACCACGAAGGGGGCTCACCGGGGAGCTGTTTTTT
CDR3 protein: CASSPRRGLTGELFF
clone size: NA
J gene: TRBJ2-2
D gene: TRBD1
V gene: TRBV18

CDR3 DNA: TGTGCCACCAGTGCCCCAGGGAGCGGCGAGCAGTACTTC
CDR3 protein: CATSAPGSGEQYF
clone size: NA
J gene: TRBJ2-7
D gene: NA
V gene: TRBV24-1

CDR3 DNA: TGTGCCAGCAGTGACAAAGGACAGGGGGCGGGGGAGCAGTACTTC
CDR3 protein: CASSDKGQGAGEQYF
clone size: NA
J gene: TRBJ2-7
D gene: TRBD1
V gene: TRBV6-4

CDR3 DNA: TGTGCCAGCAGCTTAGCTGCTAGCTGGGGCGAGACCCAGTACTTC
CDR3 protein: CASSLAASWGETQYF
clone size: NA
J gene: TRBJ2-5
D gene: NA
V gene: TRBV7-2

CDR3 DNA: TGTGCCAGCAGTGAACACGGACTGAACACTGAAGCTTTCTTT
CDR3 protein: CASSEHGLNTEAFF
clone size: NA
J gene: TRBJ1-1
D gene: NA
V gene: TRBV2

CDR3 DNA: TGTGCCAGCAGTTACTCGAGGGGCTACGAGCAGTACTTC
CDR3 protein: CASSYSRGYEQYF
clone size: NA
J gene: TRBJ2-7
D gene: NA
V gene: TRBV6-5

CDR3 DNA: TGCAGCGTGCTGACAGGGGCCAGTGGCTACACCTTC
CDR3 protein: CSVLTGASGYTF
clone size: NA
J gene: TRBJ1-2
D gene: TRBD1
V gene: TRBV29-1

CDR3 DNA: TGTGCCAGCAGCTCTCCTAGGACAGGTATCTACAATGAGCAGTTCTTC
CDR3 protein: CASSSPRTGIYNEQFF
clone size: NA
J gene: TRBJ2-1
D gene: TRBD1
V gene: TRBV3-1/TRBV3-2

CDR3 DNA: TGTGCCAGCAGTTACTCCGACAGCTACAATGAGCAGTTCTTC
CDR3 protein: CASSYSDSYNEQFF
clone size: NA
J gene: TRBJ2-1
D gene: NA
V gene: TRBV6-5

CDR3 DNA: TGTGCCAGCAGCCAGCCGGTTCCTAATTCACCCCTCCACTTT
CDR3 protein: CASSQPVPNSPLHF
clone size: NA
J gene: TRBJ1-6
D gene: NA
V gene: TRBV7-9

CDR3 DNA: TGTGCCAGCAGTCAAAGTATGGGAACCTATGGCTACACCTTC
CDR3 protein: CASSQSMGTYGYTF
clone size: NA
J gene: TRBJ1-2
D gene: NA
V gene: TRBV6-2/TRBV6-3

CDR3 DNA: TGTGCCAGCAGCCAAGATTCCCAGCCCCAGCATTTT
CDR3 protein: CASSQDSQPQHF
clone size: NA
J gene: TRBJ1-5
D gene: NA
V gene: TRBV3-1/TRBV3-2

CDR3 DNA: TGTGCCAGCACTGGGTCCGCCGGCGCTAACTATGGCTACACCTTC
CDR3 protein: CASTGSAGANYGYTF
clone size: NA
J gene: TRBJ1-2
D gene: NA
V gene: TRBV28

CDR3 DNA: TGTGCCAGCAGCCTTAGGTCTTCACCCCTCCACTTT
CDR3 protein: CASSLRSSPLHF
clone size: NA
J gene: TRBJ1-6
D gene: NA
V gene: TRBV2

CDR3 DNA: TGTGCCAGTAGTATCGTGGAGATCAATCAGCCCCAGCATTTT
CDR3 protein: CASSIVEINQPQHF
clone size: NA
J gene: TRBJ1-5
D gene: NA
V gene: TRBV19

CDR3 DNA: TGTGCCAGCAGCTTGGTTTGGGCACTAATGGCTTCTGGGGCCAACGTCCTGACTTTC
CDR3 protein: CASSLVWALMASGANVLTF
clone size: once
J gene: TRBJ2-6
D gene: NA
V gene: TRBV5-5

CDR3 DNA: TGTGCCAGCAGCCCCCGCGTGGGGGGCTACACCTTC
CDR3 protein: CASSPRVGGYTF
clone size: NA
J gene: TRBJ1-2
D gene: NA
V gene: TRBV12-3/TRBV12-4

CDR3 DNA: TGCGCCAGCACCGCCGGGACAGTCTCCAGCGGAGATACGCAGTATTTT
CDR3 protein: CASTAGTVSSGDTQYF
clone size: few
J gene: TRBJ2-3
D gene: TRBD1
V gene: TRBV5-1

CDR3 DNA: TGTGCCAGCAGCTTGGGCGACAGAAACTATGGCTACACCTTC
CDR3 protein: CASSLGDRNYGYTF
clone size: NA
J gene: TRBJ1-2
D gene: NA
V gene: TRBV5-6

CDR3 DNA: TGTGCCAGTTCGGGGGCTGGAAACACCATATATTTT
CDR3 protein: CASSGAGNTIYF
clone size: NA
J gene: TRBJ1-3
D gene: NA
V gene: TRBV19

CDR3 DNA: TGTGCCAGTAGTCAAGCCGGGACAGGGTATGGCTACACCTTC
CDR3 protein: CASSQAGTGYGYTF
clone size: NA
J gene: TRBJ1-2
D gene: TRBD1
V gene: TRBV19

CDR3 DNA: TGTGCCAGCAGCTCCGGACAGACCTACGAGCAGTACTTC
CDR3 protein: CASSSGQTYEQYF
clone size: NA
J gene: TRBJ2-7
D gene: NA
V gene: TRBV7-9

CDR3 DNA: TGCAGCGTCAGGGACACGCTTAGCAATCAGCCCCAGCATTTT
CDR3 protein: CSVRDTLSNQPQHF
clone size: NA
J gene: TRBJ1-5
D gene: NA
V gene: TRBV29-1

CDR3 DNA: TGTGCCAGCAGTTCCGAACGGGACGTGAGCTACGAGCAGTACTTC
CDR3 protein: CASSSERDVSYEQYF
clone size: NA
J gene: TRBJ2-7
D gene: NA
V gene: TRBV6-2/TRBV6-3

CDR3 DNA: TGTGCCAGCAGCGCCGGGACTTCTTGGGAGCTGTTTTTT
CDR3 protein: CASSAGTSWELFF
clone size: once
J gene: TRBJ2-2
D gene: NA
V gene: TRBV5-6

CDR3 DNA: TGTGCCAGCAGCGTACCGACTAGCGGGAAAGGCTACAATGAGCAGTTCTTC
CDR3 protein: CASSVPTSGKGYNEQFF
clone size: NA
J gene: TRBJ2-1
D gene: TRBD2
V gene: TRBV9

CDR3 DNA: TGTGCCAGCAGCGTGGACACCGGCCCTGGAAACACCATATATTTT
CDR3 protein: CASSVDTGPGNTIYF
clone size: NA
J gene: TRBJ1-3
D gene: NA
V gene: TRBV9

CDR3 DNA: TGTGCCAGCAGCCAAGGGGACAGGAAGACTGAAGCTTTCTTT
CDR3 protein: CASSQGDRKTEAFF
clone size: NA
J gene: TRBJ1-1
D gene: TRBD1
V gene: TRBV3-1/TRBV3-2

CDR3 DNA: TGTGCCAGCAGTGAAGGGCCGTCCTCCTACAATGAGCAGTTCTTC
CDR3 protein: CASSEGPSSYNEQFF
clone size: NA
J gene: TRBJ2-1
D gene: NA
V gene: TRBV6-4

CDR3 DNA: TGTGCCAGCAGTTACTCGGGTGTGAACACTGAAGCTTTCTTT
CDR3 protein: CASSYSGVNTEAFF
clone size: NA
J gene: TRBJ1-1
D gene: NA
V gene: TRBV6-2/TRBV6-3

CDR3 DNA: TGTGCCAGCAGCCCCGACAGGGGGAGGCAGCCCCAGCATTTT
CDR3 protein: CASSPDRGRQPQHF
clone size: NA
J gene: TRBJ1-5
D gene: TRBD1
V gene: TRBV7-8

CDR3 DNA: TGTGCCATCAGCATTGATAGTTACGAAGCTTTCTTT
CDR3 protein: CAISIDSYEAFF
clone size: NA
J gene: TRBJ1-1
D gene: NA
V gene: TRBV10-3

CDR3 DNA: TGTGCCAGCAGTGAACGAAGCGGGATGGAGGGTACGCAGTATTTT
CDR3 protein: CASSERSGMEGTQYF
clone size: NA
J gene: TRBJ2-3
D gene: TRBD2
V gene: TRBV6-1

CDR3 DNA: TGTGCCAGCAGCGTAGGCAGTGATACGCAGTATTTT
CDR3 protein: CASSVGSDTQYF
clone size: NA
J gene: TRBJ2-3
D gene: NA
V gene: TRBV14

CDR3 DNA: TGCGCCAGCAGCTTGCAGGGGGAGGGCACTGAAGCTTTCTTT
CDR3 protein: CASSLQGEGTEAFF
clone size: NA
J gene: TRBJ1-1
D gene: TRBD1
V gene: TRBV5-1

CDR3 DNA: TGCGCCAGCAGCCAAGGAGCTCCCGGGACTACGCTAGACGAGCAGTACTTC
CDR3 protein: CASSQGAPGTTLDEQYF
clone size: NA
J gene: TRBJ2-7
D gene: TRBD2
V gene: TRBV4-1

CDR3 DNA: TGCGCCAGCAGCTCATCAGCGGGGGGCAAGAGGGAGCTGTTTTTT
CDR3 protein: CASSSSAGGKRELFF
clone size: NA
J gene: TRBJ2-2
D gene: TRBD2
V gene: TRBV5-1

CDR3 DNA: TGTGCCAGCAGTTATACGCGGGATGTCTATGAGCAGTTCTTC
CDR3 protein: CASSYTRDVYEQFF
clone size: once
J gene: TRBJ2-1
D gene: NA
V gene: TRBV11-1

CDR3 DNA: TGCGCCAGCAGCCGATTGTCCCGGGACAGGGCCGGTTCACCCCTCCACTTT
CDR3 protein: CASSRLSRDRAGSPLHF
clone size: NA
J gene: TRBJ1-6
D gene: TRBD1
V gene: TRBV4-1

CDR3 DNA: TGTGCCAGCAGCGTAGATAACACCGGGGAGCTGTTTTTT
CDR3 protein: CASSVDNTGELFF
clone size: NA
J gene: TRBJ2-2
D gene: NA
V gene: TRBV9

CDR3 DNA: TGTGCCAGCAGCCCACGGGGGGACTATGGCTACACCTTC
CDR3 protein: CASSPRGDYGYTF
clone size: NA
J gene: TRBJ1-2
D gene: NA
V gene: TRBV3-1/TRBV3-2

CDR3 DNA: TGTGCCAGCAGGCGGGACAGCTCTGGAAACACCATATATTTT
CDR3 protein: CASRRDSSGNTIYF
clone size: NA
J gene: TRBJ1-3
D gene: TRBD1
V gene: TRBV2

CDR3 DNA: TGTGCCAGCAGCGCAGCCATCGACCGCGCGACTAACTATGGCTACACCTTC
CDR3 protein: CASSAAIDRATNYGYTF
clone size: NA
J gene: TRBJ1-2
D gene: NA
V gene: TRBV9